The 20 T cell receptor beta chains presented below share a single source sample, sequenced in a study of breast tumors, draining lymph nodes, adjacent tissues. TCRdb reprocessed the multiplex PCR reads with MiXCR, giving one entry per CDR3 protein. The sample lists about 200,000 distinct CDR3 sequences, approximately 33% occurring once. Breast cancer patients provided tissue from their axillary draining lymph nodes. The sample consisted of axillary lymph node tissue. These receptors were obtained from a female donor with breast cancer. Some clones in this sample may be carry-over from other donors' samples.

CDR3 nucleotides: TGCAGTGCGGACGAGCAGTACTTC. Protein sequence: CSADEQYF. The rearrangement links TRBV20-1 to TRBJ2-7; D unclear. The CDR3 runs to 8 residues. Germline lookup yields CDR1 DFQATT and CDR2 SNEGSKA (reference sequence). V was clipped by 6 bases and J by 5 bases, with 2 bases between them.

This clonotype was detected many times. V is TRBV30 and J is TRBJ2-7; 8 positions agree with TRBD2. The CDR3 consists of 14 residues. CDR1 and CDR2 from the germline V gene are GTSNPN and SVGIG (reference sequence). Trimming removed 2 bases from V and 3 bases from J; junction bases left unmatched: 6. CDR3: CAWSRREGLYEQYF. The DNA for the CDR3 is TGTGCCTGGAGTCGCCGGGAGGGCCTCTACGAGCAGTACTTC.

This clonotype was recorded at least ten times. CDR3 region: CASSGQGDNQPQHF. In DNA, the CDR3 is TGTGCCAGCAGCGGACAGGGGGACAATCAGCCCCAGCATTTT. The genes are TRBV6-5 and TRBJ1-5; 10 bases fit TRBD1. J was trimmed by 3 bases and V by 6 bases; bases with no gene match: 2. Germline lookup yields CDR1 MNHEY and CDR2 SVGAGI. The CDR3 covers 14 residues.

The sample holds many counts of this clonotype. The V call is TRBV20-1, the J call TRBJ2-7; 13 bases align to TRBD2. With V trimmed by 4 bases and J by 4 bases, 10 bases remained unmatched. CDR1 DFQATT and CDR2 SNEGSKA come from the germline V gene (reference sequence). This CDR3 is 16 amino acids long. CDR3 region: CSATLAGGPLGYEQYF. The CDR3 nucleotides read TGCAGTGCTACACTAGCGGGAGGGCCGCTGGGTTACGAGCAGTACTTC.

In its sample, this clonotype was seen many times. The chain has TRBV15 and TRBJ1-2; D remains ambiguous. Between the trimmed V and J ends, which lost 0 bases and 8 bases, there was a span of 13 bases. From germline, CDR1 is LNHNV and CDR2 YYDKDF (reference sequence). The CDR3 contains 14 residues. The CDR3 DNA follows: TGTGCCACCAGCAGAGACGCAGACCCCGCGGGCTACACCTTC. Encoded protein: CATSRDADPAGYTF.

This clonotype was observed many times. The CDR3 is CASSWTSGGNEQFF. Written as DNA, the CDR3 is TGTGCCAGTAGCTGGACTAGCGGGGGCAATGAGCAGTTCTTC. This chain connects TRBV19 to TRBJ2-1, with 13 bases identical to TRBD2. This CDR3 is built from 14 residues. CDR1 is LNHDA, CDR2 SQIVND, per germline (reference sequence). V shed 6 bases and J 6 bases; nucleotides not matched to a gene: 2.

This clonotype turned up a few times. The rearrangement joins TRBV7-2 to TRBJ1-1, with a weak D call TRBD1 (5 bases). The V and J ends lost 1 base and 10 bases respectively, with 10 bases between them. CDR3 size: 12 residues. From germline, CDR1 is SGHTA and CDR2 FQGNSA. CDR3 region: CASSLVGEVAFF. CDR3 nucleotide sequence: TGTGCCAGCAGCTTAGTGGGGGAGGTAGCTTTCTTT.

In its sample, this clonotype was seen many times. The rearrangement joins TRBV5-6 to TRBJ1-2; D unresolved. Between the trimmed V and J ends, which lost 3 bases and 2 bases, there was a span of 8 bases. This CDR3 contains 13 residues. Looked up from germline, CDR1 is SGHDT and CDR2 is YYEEEE. The CDR3 DNA reads as TGTGCCAGCAGCTCCCCGGAAAACTATGGCTACACCTTC. This sequence encodes CASSSPENYGYTF.

In regard to this clonotype: A much larger clone lies one base from this, so it may be a read error. The chain has TRBV6-1 and TRBJ1-5, with 8 bases matching TRBD1. Trimming removed 5 bases from V and 2 bases from J; junction bases left unmatched: 17. The CDR3 sequence is 19 residues long. Looked up from germline, CDR1 is MNHNS and CDR2 is SASEGT. In nucleotides, the CDR3 is TGTGCCAGCAGTCAAACGTGGAGACAGGGGATGTGGGGCAATCAGCCCCAGCATTTT. Its translation is CASSQTWRQGMWGNQPQHF.

The rearrangement joins TRBV27 to TRBJ2-3, with D hard to call. CDR3 length: 12 amino acids. Trimming pared 3 bases from V and 7 bases from J, leaving 8 bases between. Germline V gene lookup returns CDR1 MNHEY and CDR2 SMNVEV (reference sequence). As DNA, the CDR3 is TGTGCCAGCAGTTTTAAGGCAAATACGCAGTATTTT. Translated, it gives CASSFKANTQYF.

In its sample, this clonotype was seen many times. The V call is TRBV18, the J call TRBJ2-1; the D gene is possibly TRBD1 (6 bases). CDR3 length: 12 residues. The germline CDR1 and CDR2 sequences are KGHSH and LQKENI. Between the trimmed V and J ends, which lost 6 bases and 11 bases, there was a span of 14 bases. The CDR3 protein is CASSPSGTKQFF. In DNA, the CDR3 is TGTGCCAGCTCTCCATCTGGGACAAAGCAGTTCTTC.

This clonotype was detected ten times or more. The chain uses TRBV7-9 and TRBJ2-3; D may be TRBD1 or TRBD2 (5 bases each). CDR3 length: 13 residues. Germline CDR1 is SEHNR and CDR2 is FQNEAQ (reference sequence). The V gene lost 3 bases and the J gene lost 4 bases, with 8 bases spanning the gap. In DNA, the CDR3 is TGTGCCAGCAGCTTCCAGGGACCAGATACGCAGTATTTT. Its translation is CASSFQGPDTQYF. Filled out from reference TRBV7-9 and TRBJ2-3, the complete variable domain reads DTGVSQNPRHKITKRGQNVTFRCDPISEHNRLYWYRQTLGQGPEFLTYFQNEAQLEKSRLLSDRFSAERPKGSFSTLEIQRTEQGDSAMYLCASSFQGPDTQYFGPGTRLTVL.

This clonotype has just a few counts. The chain uses TRBV30 and TRBJ2-1; 7 bases align to TRBD2. CDR3 length: 16 residues. The J segment lost 3 bases and the V segment lost 2 bases, leaving 10 bases of the junction unmatched. Per germline, CDR1 GTSNPN and CDR2 SVGIG (reference sequence). The CDR3 reads CAWSQLGRGVYNEQFF. The CDR3 DNA sequence: TGTGCCTGGAGTCAACTAGGGAGGGGCGTCTACAATGAGCAGTTCTTC.

This clonotype has a count of ten or more. V is TRBV29-1 and J is TRBJ2-1; weak D call: TRBD2 (6 bases). There are 12 residues in the CDR3. The V gene lost 6 bases and the J gene lost 10 bases, with 16 bases spanning the gap. The germline gives CDR1 SQVTM, CDR2 ANQGSEA. CDR3 in amino acids: CSVAGLGGEQFF. CDR3 coding DNA: TGCAGCGTGGCGGGATTAGGAGGGGAGCAGTTCTTC.

This clonotype was seen at least ten times. The gene calls are TRBV20-1 and TRBJ2-7, with D possibly being TRBD1 or TRBD2 (5 bases each). The CDR3 contains 13 residues. Germline V gene lookup returns CDR1 DFQATT and CDR2 SNEGSKA (reference sequence). The V end lost 6 bases, the J end lost 0 bases, and 12 bases lay between the germline ends. DNA for the CDR3: TGCAGTGCCCCGGGGCTAGCCTCCTACGAGCAGTACTTC. Its protein is CSAPGLASYEQYF.

This rearrangement joins TRBV29-1 to TRBJ2-1; 7 bases agree with TRBD2. This CDR3 spans 15 amino acids. Unmatched junction bases numbered 11, after V lost 2 bases and J lost 7 bases. The germline V gene encodes CDR1 SQVTM and CDR2 ANQGSEA. DNA of the CDR3: TGCAGCGTTGAAACTAGCGCTCGACTAGCAAATGAGCAGTTCTTC. It specifies CSVETSARLANEQFF.

This clonotype was picked up many times. The chain links TRBV19 to TRBJ2-1; 14 bases are a match to TRBD2. CDR3 length: 16 residues. Germline V gene lookup returns CDR1 LNHDA and CDR2 SQIVND (reference sequence). J gave up 2 bases and V 5 bases, and 2 bases lay outside the gene matches. This CDR3 reads CASSPGLAGAYNEQFF. The CDR3 DNA sequence: TGTGCCAGTAGTCCGGGACTAGCGGGAGCCTACAATGAGCAGTTCTTC.

The gene calls are TRBV5-1 and TRBJ2-5, with D maybe TRBD2 (6 bases). The CDR3 is 13 residues long. The germline CDR1 and CDR2 sequences are SGHRS and YFSETQ. Between the trimmed V and J ends, which lost 3 bases and 5 bases, there was a span of 11 bases. Here the CDR3 DNA reads TGCGCCAGCAGCTCCGGACTATCGGAGACCCAGTACTTC. Translated, it gives CASSSGLSETQYF.

This clonotype was detected a few times. The chain joins TRBV30 to TRBJ2-1; 12 nucleotides align to TRBD2. The CDR3 runs 13 residues. Germline-derived CDR1 and CDR2 are GTSNPN and SVGIG (reference sequence). Losses at the gene ends were 5 bases for V and 7 bases for J; bases not matched to a gene: 3. This CDR3 is CAWGLAGRNEQFF. The CDR3, as DNA: TGTGCCTGGGGACTAGCGGGAAGAAATGAGCAGTTCTTC.

This clonotype was counted a few times. A much larger clone sits a single nucleotide away, making a read error possible. The chain carries TRBV20-1 and TRBJ2-3; 12 bases map to TRBD2. V was clipped by 6 bases and J by 6 bases; unmatched bases: 13. There are 16 residues in the CDR3. CDR1 DFQATT and CDR2 SNEGSKA come from the germline V gene (reference sequence). This CDR3 is CSAILGLAGPGDTQYF. CDR3 coding DNA: TGCAGTGCGATTTTGGGACTAGCGGGCCCTGGGGATACGCAGTATTTT.